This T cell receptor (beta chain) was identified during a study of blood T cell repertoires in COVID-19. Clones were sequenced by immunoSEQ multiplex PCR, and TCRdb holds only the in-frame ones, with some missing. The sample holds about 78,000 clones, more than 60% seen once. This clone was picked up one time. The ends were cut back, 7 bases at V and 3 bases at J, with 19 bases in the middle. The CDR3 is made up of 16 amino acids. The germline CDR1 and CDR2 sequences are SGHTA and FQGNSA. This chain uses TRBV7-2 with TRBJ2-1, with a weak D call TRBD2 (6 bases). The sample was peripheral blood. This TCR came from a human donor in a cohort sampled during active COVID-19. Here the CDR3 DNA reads TGTGCCAGCACCCTCAGGTTAGGGGAGGTCTACAATGAGCAGTTCTTC. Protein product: CASTLRLGEVYNEQFF.